This passage covers 19 T cell receptor beta chains from one sample sequenced in a study of cytotoxic CD8 clonotypes in ibrutinib-treated CLL. Some clones are missing from TCRdb's copy, which holds only in-frame ones; the method was immunoSEQ multiplex PCR. The sample contains nearly 100,000 clones, 70% to 85% of which appear only once. The sample consisted of PBMCs, taken after 12 months of ibrutinib treatment. The receptors here all came from a human donor with chronic lymphocytic leukemia.

The rearrangement uses TRBV6-6 and TRBJ2-7; TRBD1 matches at 8 bases. After removal of 10 bases from V and 5 bases from J, the junction contained 7 bases not matched to a gene. CDR3 length: 12 amino acids. The germline V gene encodes CDR1 MNHNY and CDR2 SVGAGI (reference sequence). The CDR3, as DNA: TGTGCCATTAAGGACAGGGAACACGAGCAGTACTTC. This sequence encodes CAIKDREHEQYF.

The genes are TRBV29-1 and TRBJ2-3; TRBD1 matches 12 bases. The CDR3 totals 15 residues. The germline gives CDR1 SQVTM, CDR2 ANQGSEA. The ends lost 4 bases at V and 2 bases at J; junction bases unmatched: 4. CDR3 DNA sequence: TGCAGCGTTGGCCGGGACAGGGGGCCCACAGATACGCAGTATTTT. It codes for CSVGRDRGPTDTQYF.

The genes are TRBV6-1 and TRBJ1-1; 7 positions match TRBD1. The CDR3 is made up of 14 amino acids. V lost 6 bases to trimming and J lost 0 bases; unmatched junction nucleotides: 4. The germline V gene has CDR1 MNHNS and CDR2 SASEGT. The CDR3 here is CASSTGALNTEAFF. CDR3 in DNA: TGTGCCAGCAGCACAGGGGCCCTGAACACTGAAGCTTTCTTT.

The gene calls are TRBV30 and TRBJ2-7, with D unresolved. The V end lost 1 base, the J end lost 2 bases, and 9 bases lay between the germline ends. CDR1 is GTSNPN and CDR2 is SVGIG in the germline V gene (reference sequence). CDR3 length: 13 amino acids. The CDR3 sequence: CAWSGRAPYEQYF. The DNA of the CDR3 is TGTGCCTGGAGTGGACGGGCCCCCTACGAGCAGTACTTC.

This clone came up a few times. The chain links TRBV18 to TRBJ2-7; D unresolved. Between the trimmed V and J ends, which lost 5 bases and 2 bases, there was a span of 13 bases. CDR3 size: 14 residues. Germline V CDR1 and CDR2: KGHSH, LQKENI. The CDR3 protein is CASSSLSRTYEQYF. CDR3 sequence (DNA): TGTGCCAGCTCATCCCTATCACGTACCTACGAGCAGTACTTC.

The rearrangement links TRBV6-1 to TRBJ2-7; D is possibly TRBD1 or TRBD2 (5 bases each). CDR3 length: 14 amino acids. V was trimmed by 3 bases and J by 5 bases, leaving 14 bases between them. Germline V gene sequence: CDR1 MNHNS, CDR2 SASEGT. CDR3 sequence reads: CASSDLGRENEQYF. The CDR3 region has the DNA TGTGCCAGCAGTGACCTGGGACGAGAAAACGAGCAGTACTTC.

The J gene is TRBJ1-3, the V gene TRBV6-1; D remains unclear. This CDR3 comprises 15 residues. V was pared by 2 bases and J by 2 bases, with 10 bases between. Per the germline V gene, CDR1 is MNHNS and CDR2 is SASEGT. CDR3 in DNA: TGTGCCAGCAGTGAACCCCGGGGTACTGGAAACACCATATATTTT. The encoded protein is CASSEPRGTGNTIYF.

The chain has TRBV6-5 and TRBJ2-3; no clear D. From germline, CDR1 is MNHEY and CDR2 SVGAGI. V was cut by 5 bases and J by 11 bases, with 20 bases left in between. There are 14 residues in the CDR3. The CDR3 is CASSRMDRFGQQYF. The CDR3 bases are TGTGCCAGCAGTCGGATGGACCGTTTCGGGCAGCAGTATTTT.

The genes are TRBV29-1 and TRBJ1-2; 7 bases map to TRBD1. Germline loops: CDR1 SQVTM, CDR2 ANQGSEA. The CDR3 is made up of 13 amino acids. The trim removed 3 bases at V and 7 bases at J, leaving 8 bases unmatched. CDR3 loop: CSVDADRVFGYTF. DNA of the CDR3: TGCAGCGTTGATGCCGACAGGGTGTTTGGCTACACCTTC.

This clone occurred once. The chain links TRBV7-6 to TRBJ2-2; D is uncertain. Germline loops: CDR1 SGHVS, CDR2 FNYEAQ. The V end lost 2 bases, the J end lost 0 bases, and 7 bases lay between the germline ends. CDR3 size: 15 residues. The DNA of the CDR3 is TGTGCCAGCAGCTTATATAGGACGAACACCGGGGAGCTGTTTTTT. Encoded protein: CASSLYRTNTGELFF.

CDR3 bases: TGCGCCAGCAGCTTTACGTGGCACCCGGGAAACATTCAGTACTTC. Translating it yields CASSFTWHPGNIQYF. V and J are TRBV5-1 and TRBJ2-4; D gene unclear. The CDR3 length is 15 residues. Trimming took 2 bases from V and 6 from J, leaving 15 bases between them. In germline, CDR1 is SGHRS, CDR2 YFSETQ.

The V call is TRBV6-1, the J call TRBJ2-1; D uncertain. CDR1 and CDR2 from the germline V gene are MNHNS and SASEGT. V lost 7 bases to trimming and J lost 1 base, with 8 bases between them. This CDR3 contains 13 residues. The CDR3: CASNPWSYNEQFF. CDR3 sequence (DNA): TGTGCCAGCAACCCTTGGTCCTACAATGAGCAGTTCTTC.

This clone was counted once. The chain recombines TRBV28 with TRBJ2-7, with 8 bases identical to TRBD1. Per the germline V gene, CDR1 is MDHEN and CDR2 is SYDVKM. Unmatched junction bases numbered 10, after V lost 5 bases and J lost 4 bases. The CDR3 is 15 amino acids. This CDR3 is CASSPTGTGIYEQYF. The CDR3 bases are TGTGCCAGCAGTCCGACCGGGACAGGAATTTACGAGCAGTACTTC.

In DNA, the CDR3 is TGTGCCAGCAGTTCCAGAGCTTCTGGGGCCAACGTCCTGACTTTC. It yields the protein CASSSRASGANVLTF. This chain connects TRBV5-6 to TRBJ2-6; no definite D call. Trimming pared 5 bases from V and 1 base from J, leaving 10 bases between. Germline values: CDR1 SGHDT, CDR2 YYEEEE. The CDR3 is 15 amino acids.

The rearrangement joins TRBV21-1 to TRBJ1-1; TRBD1 is the table's D call and was not checked against the DNA. TRBV21-1 is deemed a pseudogene. CDR3 length equals 17 residues. CDR3 sequence (DNA): TGTGCCAGCAGCAAATCCTCGTTAGGGGGCTATTACACTGAAGCTTTCTTT. Translation: CASSKSSLGGYYTEAFF.

The rearrangement uses TRBV5-4 and TRBJ2-2; 9 bases are a match to TRBD2. This CDR3 region has 16 residues. V was pared by 0 bases and J by 6 bases, with 6 bases of the junction left unmatched. Germline-derived CDR1 and CDR2 are SGHNT and YYREEE (reference sequence). CDR3 loop: CASSLGAGGTPGELFF. In nucleotides, the CDR3 is TGTGCCAGCAGCTTGGGGGCGGGGGGGACCCCCGGGGAGCTGTTTTTT.

The chain recombines TRBV27 with TRBJ1-6; D is possibly TRBD1 (5 bases). Trimming took off 6 bases at V and 10 bases at J, with 10 bases between the two ends. The CDR3 totals 12 residues. CDR1 and CDR2 from the germline V gene are MNHEY and SMNVEV (reference sequence). CDR3 nucleotide sequence: TGTGCCAGCAGGACGGGGGAGTCACCCCTCCACTTT. Amino acid sequence: CASRTGESPLHF.

This clone has more than one count but fewer than ten. V usage is TRBV29-1 and J usage is TRBJ2-5; D unclear. V shed 3 bases and J shed 3 bases, with 8 bases lying between them. Per the germline V gene, CDR1 is SQVTM and CDR2 is ANQGSEA. CDR3 length: 12 amino acids. CDR3 residues: CSVEWNKETQYF. Here the CDR3 DNA reads TGCAGCGTTGAGTGGAACAAAGAGACCCAGTACTTC. The variable domain in full, with the rest retrieved from reference TRBV29-1 and TRBJ2-5, is SAVISQKPSRDICQRGTSLTIQCQVDSQVTMMFWYRQQPGQSLTLIATANQGSEATYESGFVIDKFPISRPNLTFSTLTVSNMSPEDSSIYLCSVEWNKETQYFGPGTRLLVL.

This chain connects TRBV10-2 to TRBJ1-1, with 10 bases matching TRBD1. V gave up 6 bases and J gave up 5 bases; unmatched junction bases: 3. The CDR3 length is 13 residues. Germline V gene data show CDR1 as WSHSY and CDR2 as SAAADI. CDR3 DNA sequence: TGCGCCAGCAGAAGGGACAGGGGTACTGAAGCTTTCTTT. Its protein is CASRRDRGTEAFF.